Below, 22 T cell receptor beta chains from the same sample are listed, as sequenced in a study of T cell repertoires in cytomegalovirus infection. From the reads, TCRdb called clonotypes with MiXCR, one entry per CDR3 protein. The sample lists some 800,000 distinct CDR3 sequences; less than 35% were seen once. These receptors have no identified antigens. This specimen was cultured CD8+ T cells from PBMCs, taken from culture after CMV antigen stimulation. The receptor set was obtained from a human donor in good health (CMV status not recorded). Some clones in this sample may be carry-over from other donors' samples.

The chain recombines TRBV20-1 with TRBJ1-1; TRBD1 matches at 7 bases. The CDR3 is 14 amino acids. Germline V lookup: CDR1 DFQATT, CDR2 SNEGSKA (reference sequence). With 3 bases clipped from V and 0 bases from J, the junction kept 4 bases outside the gene matches. CDR3 nucleotide sequence: TGCAGTGCTAGCGACAGGGTCCTGAACACTGAAGCTTTCTTT. This codes for CSASDRVLNTEAFF.

V is TRBV19 and J is TRBJ1-1; D is possibly TRBD1 (5 bases). The V end lost 7 bases, the J end lost 5 bases, and 8 bases lay between the germline ends. CDR3 length equals 11 residues. Germline values: CDR1 LNHDA, CDR2 SQIVND (reference sequence). CDR3 sequence: CASMWGTEAFF. The CDR3 nucleotides are TGTGCCAGTATGTGGGGGACTGAAGCTTTCTTT.

The chain is built from TRBV2 and TRBJ2-7; D might be TRBD2 (5 bases). V was trimmed by 10 bases and J by 4 bases, leaving 20 bases between them. CDR3 length: 14 residues. Germline CDR1 is SNHLY and CDR2 is FYNNEI. CDR3 amino acids: CAIFNPDRTYEQYV. The CDR3 coding sequence is TGTGCCATCTTCAACCCGGACCGGACTTACGAGCAGTACGTC.

Many counts were recorded for this clonotype. The chain combines TRBV7-2 with TRBJ1-5; TRBD1 agrees at 9 bases. CDR1 is SGHTA and CDR2 is FQGNSA in the germline V gene. The CDR3 sequence is 15 residues long. The V and J ends lost 2 bases and 7 bases, in that order; junction bases with no gene match: 6. The CDR3 here is CASSLSGTGNQPQHF. The CDR3, as DNA: TGTGCCAGCAGCTTATCCGGGACAGGGAACCAGCCCCAGCATTTT.

This clonotype was detected only a few times. The CDR3 nucleotides are TGTGCCAGCAGCTTTGTCGGACCGTACCAAGAGACCCAGTACTTC. Residues: CASSFVGPYQETQYF. The chain recombines TRBV7-6 with TRBJ2-5; no clear D. The CDR3 is 15 residues long. V lost 3 bases, J lost 0 bases, and 11 bases lay in between. From germline, CDR1 is SGHVS and CDR2 FNYEAQ. The full variable domain, rest sourced from reference TRBV7-6 and TRBJ2-5, is GAGVSQSPRYKVTKRGQDVALRCDPISGHVSLYWYRQALGQGPEFLTYFNYEAQQDKSGLPNDRFSAERPEGSISTLTIQRTEQRDSAMYRCASSFVGPYQETQYFGPGTRLLVL.

This clonotype has a handful of counts. The chain is built from TRBV4-1 and TRBJ2-1; 11 bases fit TRBD2. CDR1 and CDR2 from the germline V gene are MGHRA and YSYEKL. The CDR3 spans 15 residues. The trim removed 3 bases at V and 5 bases at J, leaving 3 bases unmatched. The CDR3: CASSHIAGGNNEQFF. CDR3 coding DNA: TGCGCCAGCAGCCACATAGCGGGGGGGAACAATGAGCAGTTCTTC.

This clonotype was detected ten times or more. The chain employs TRBV12-3 or TRBV12-4 and TRBJ2-2; tentative D call: TRBD2 (5 bases). Trimming cost V 5 bases and J 1 base, with 11 bases left between them. The CDR3 totals 15 residues. The CDR3 sequence: CASSGPRENTGELFF. CDR3 DNA sequence: TGTGCCAGCAGTGGACCTCGGGAGAACACCGGGGAGCTGTTTTTT.

A note on this clonotype: This may be a read error, as it is one base from a much larger clone. The rearrangement uses TRBV12-3 or TRBV12-4 and TRBJ1-2; D ambiguous. The CDR3 spans 13 residues. DNA for the CDR3: TGTGCCAGCAGTTTAGGTACCAGCTATGACTACACCTTC. Translating gives CASSLGTSYDYTF.

This clonotype was seen repeatedly, ten times or more. As DNA, the CDR3 is TGTGCCAGCAGCTGGAGCGGTAATGAAAAACTGTTTTTT. It specifies CASSWSGNEKLFF. The rearrangement links TRBV7-6 to TRBJ1-4, with D uncertain. CDR3 length: 13 amino acids. In germline, CDR1 is SGHVS, CDR2 FNYEAQ. V gave up 4 bases and J gave up 4 bases, with 7 bases separating them.

The rearrangement uses TRBV5-6 and TRBJ2-6; D remains ambiguous. Trimming stripped 2 bases from V and 2 bases from J, with 5 bases between. From germline, CDR1 is SGHDT and CDR2 YYEEEE. The CDR3 runs to 14 residues. In nucleotides, the CDR3 is TGTGCCAGCAGCTTTGGGACTGGGGCCAACGTCCTGACTTTC. Protein sequence: CASSFGTGANVLTF.

The chain uses TRBV6-6 and TRBJ2-7; the match to TRBD1 covers 7 bases. V gave up 6 bases and J gave up 5 bases; unmatched junction bases: 10. The germline V gene has CDR1 MNHNY and CDR2 SVGAGI (reference sequence). This CDR3 has 14 residues. The CDR3 loop reads CASSFRDRDHEQYF. The CDR3 DNA reads as TGTGCCAGCAGCTTTCGAGACAGGGACCACGAGCAGTACTTC.

This clonotype appeared a few times. This chain's CDR3 is CASTGEYGYTF. CDR3 nucleotides: TGTGCCAGTACTGGTGAATATGGCTACACCTTC. The chain employs TRBV19 and TRBJ1-2; D not certain. Looked up from germline, CDR1 is LNHDA and CDR2 is SQIVND (reference sequence). The CDR3 runs to 11 residues. Trimming stripped 7 bases from V and 5 bases from J, with 8 bases between.

The rearrangement links TRBV9 to TRBJ1-5; D may be TRBD1 (5 bases). The germline V gene encodes CDR1 SGDLS and CDR2 YYNGEE. V lost 3 bases, J lost 4 bases, and 8 bases lay in between. The CDR3 contains 13 residues. DNA of the CDR3: TGTGCCAGCAGCGAGGGGCCTAATCAGCCCCAGCATTTT. Its protein is CASSEGPNQPQHF.

This clonotype has at least ten counts. This chain joins TRBV12-3 or TRBV12-4 and TRBJ2-5; 8 bases are shared with TRBD2. The CDR3 extends over 14 amino acids. V dropped 4 bases and J dropped 5; count of bases not matched to a gene: 6. CDR3 sequence reads: CASSSRGGRETQYF. CDR3 bases: TGTGCCAGCAGTTCTCGGGGGGGCCGCGAGACCCAGTACTTC.

This clonotype was detected a few times. CDR3 protein: CASSYSIGAGAEAFF. The DNA of the CDR3 is TGTGCCAGCAGTTACTCGATTGGGGCAGGGGCTGAAGCTTTCTTT. The V gene is TRBV6-2 or TRBV6-3, the J gene TRBJ1-1; D possibly corresponds to TRBD1 (6 bases). The CDR3 is made up of 15 amino acids. Germline V CDR1 and CDR2: MNHEY, SVGEGT. The V end was cut by 0 bases, the J end by 6 bases, with 14 bases between.

This clonotype was detected a few times. The rearrangement uses TRBV10-2 and TRBJ1-2; D is unresolved. Germline V gene sequence: CDR1 WSHSY, CDR2 SAAADI. CDR3 size: 16 residues. V was clipped by 6 bases and J by 2 bases, with 19 bases between them. In DNA, the CDR3 is TGCGCCAGCAGCCAAGGCCCACGGCAGACAAACTATGGCTACACCTTC. It specifies CASSQGPRQTNYGYTF.

This clonotype was observed a few times. The chain is built from TRBV7-6 and TRBJ2-2; the D gene could be TRBD1 or TRBD2 (5 bases each). Germline-derived CDR1 and CDR2 are SGHVS and FNYEAQ. With 5 bases removed from V and 5 bases from J, the gap between germline ends came to 18 bases. The CDR3 totals 16 residues. CDR3 loop: CASSRDPDGWTGELFF. The DNA of the CDR3 is TGTGCCAGCAGCCGGGACCCCGATGGTTGGACCGGGGAGCTGTTTTTT.

This clonotype was counted ten times or more. The rearrangement links TRBV7-2 to TRBJ2-3; D uncertain. Germline CDR1 and CDR2: SGHTA and FQGNSA. The CDR3 length is 10 residues. Trimming stripped 3 bases from V and 7 bases from J, with 2 bases between. CDR3 sequence: CASSLNTQYF. The CDR3 DNA sequence: TGTGCCAGCAGCTTGAATACGCAGTATTTT.

This clonotype occurred many times. The gene calls are TRBV4-2 and TRBJ2-4; D might be TRBD1 (8 bases). CDR1 and CDR2 from the germline V gene are LGHNA and YNFKEQ. The CDR3 sequence is 17 residues long. Trimming removed 2 bases at V and 8 bases at J, with 22 bases between. The CDR3 sequence: CASSQPRTGRDEDIQYF. Written as DNA, the CDR3 is TGTGCCAGCAGCCAACCCCGGACAGGGAGGGACGAAGACATTCAGTACTTC.

The J gene is TRBJ2-1, the V gene TRBV19, with a tentative D call TRBD1 (5 bases). The CDR3 covers 15 residues. V gave up 8 bases and J gave up 1 base, with 15 bases separating them. Germline V gene sequence: CDR1 LNHDA, CDR2 SQIVND (reference sequence). CDR3 loop: CASQGYGESYNEQFF. The CDR3 coding sequence is TGTGCCAGTCAGGGTTACGGCGAGTCCTACAATGAGCAGTTCTTC.

This clonotype was detected a few times. This chain connects TRBV6-1 to TRBJ2-2; D remains ambiguous. Between the trimmed V and J ends, which lost 5 bases and 4 bases, there was a span of 11 bases. CDR1 is MNHNS and CDR2 is SASEGT in the germline V gene. This CDR3 comprises 14 residues. This chain's CDR3 is CASSSWRSTGELFF. The CDR3 DNA reads as TGTGCCAGCAGTTCCTGGCGGAGCACCGGGGAGCTGTTTTTT.

The rearrangement joins TRBV7-9 to TRBJ2-7; 7 bases are a match to TRBD1. Trimming removed 5 bases from V and 3 bases from J; junction bases left unmatched: 7. Germline values: CDR1 SEHNR, CDR2 FQNEAQ (reference sequence). This CDR3 contains 14 residues. The CDR3 region is CASSPSGQHYEQYV. CDR3 nucleotide sequence: TGTGCCAGCAGCCCTTCGGGACAGCACTACGAGCAGTACGTC.